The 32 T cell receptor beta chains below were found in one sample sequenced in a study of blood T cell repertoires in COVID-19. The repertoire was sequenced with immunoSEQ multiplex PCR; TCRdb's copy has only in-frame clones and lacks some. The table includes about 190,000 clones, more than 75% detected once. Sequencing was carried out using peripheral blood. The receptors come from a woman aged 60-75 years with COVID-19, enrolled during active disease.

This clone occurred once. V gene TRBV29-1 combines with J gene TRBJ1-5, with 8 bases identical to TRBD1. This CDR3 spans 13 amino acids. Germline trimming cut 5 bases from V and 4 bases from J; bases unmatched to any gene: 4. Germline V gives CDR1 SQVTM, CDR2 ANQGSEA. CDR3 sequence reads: CSVQQGGNQPQHF. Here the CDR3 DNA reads TGCAGCGTTCAACAGGGGGGGAATCAGCCCCAGCATTTT.

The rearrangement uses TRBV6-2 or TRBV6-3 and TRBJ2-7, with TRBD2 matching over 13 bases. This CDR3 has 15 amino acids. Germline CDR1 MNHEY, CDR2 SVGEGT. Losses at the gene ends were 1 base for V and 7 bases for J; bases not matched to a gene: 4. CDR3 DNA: TGTGCCAGCAGTTACTGGACTAGCGGGAGTCAAGAGCAGTACTTC. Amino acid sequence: CASSYWTSGSQEQYF.

The CDR3: CASSSGHLAAQYF. Written as DNA, the CDR3 is TGTGCCAGCAGCTCGGGCCACCTAGCGGCCCAGTACTTC. The gene calls are TRBV7-9 and TRBJ2-5; 7 positions agree with TRBD2. Germline CDR1 is SEHNR and CDR2 is FQNEAQ (reference sequence). V was pared by 4 bases and J by 9 bases, with 8 bases of the junction left unmatched. The CDR3 is 13 residues long.

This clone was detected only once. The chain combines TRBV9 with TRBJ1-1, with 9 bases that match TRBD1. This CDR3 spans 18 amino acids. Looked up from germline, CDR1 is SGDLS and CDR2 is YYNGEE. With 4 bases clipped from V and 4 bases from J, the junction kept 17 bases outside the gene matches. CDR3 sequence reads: CASSPSPGTGRFSTEAFF. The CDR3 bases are TGTGCCAGCAGCCCATCACCCGGGACAGGGCGTTTTAGCACTGAAGCTTTCTTT.

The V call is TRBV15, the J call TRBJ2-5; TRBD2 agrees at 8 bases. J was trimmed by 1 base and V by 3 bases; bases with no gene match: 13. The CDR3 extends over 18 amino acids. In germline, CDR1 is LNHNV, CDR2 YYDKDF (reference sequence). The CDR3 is CATSRRGGSGIPQETQYF. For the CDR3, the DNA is TGTGCCACCAGCAGGAGGGGGGGTAGCGGGATCCCCCAAGAGACCCAGTACTTC.

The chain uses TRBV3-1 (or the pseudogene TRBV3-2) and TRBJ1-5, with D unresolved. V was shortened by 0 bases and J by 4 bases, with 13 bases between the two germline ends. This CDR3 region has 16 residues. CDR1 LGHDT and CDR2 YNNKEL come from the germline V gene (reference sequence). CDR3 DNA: TGTGCCAGCAGCCAAGATAGGCCCGGGGTTAATCAGCCCCAGCATTTT. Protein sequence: CASSQDRPGVNQPQHF.

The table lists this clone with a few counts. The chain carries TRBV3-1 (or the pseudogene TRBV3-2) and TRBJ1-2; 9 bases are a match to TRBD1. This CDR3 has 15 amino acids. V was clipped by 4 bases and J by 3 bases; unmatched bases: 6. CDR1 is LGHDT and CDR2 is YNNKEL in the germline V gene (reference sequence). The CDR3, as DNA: TGTGCCAGCAGCCGATCACAGGGGGCCGACTATGGCTACACCTTC. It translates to CASSRSQGADYGYTF.

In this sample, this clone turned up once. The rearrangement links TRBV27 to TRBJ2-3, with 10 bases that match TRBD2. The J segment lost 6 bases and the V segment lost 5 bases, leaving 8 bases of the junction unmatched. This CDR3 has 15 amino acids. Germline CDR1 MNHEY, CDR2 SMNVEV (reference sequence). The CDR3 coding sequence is TGTGCCAGCAGTCCCGGACTAGCGGTACAGGATACGCAGTATTTT. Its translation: CASSPGLAVQDTQYF.

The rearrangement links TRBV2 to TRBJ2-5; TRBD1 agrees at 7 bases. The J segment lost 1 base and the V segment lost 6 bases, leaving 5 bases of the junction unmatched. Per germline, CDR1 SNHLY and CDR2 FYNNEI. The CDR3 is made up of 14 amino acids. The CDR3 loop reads CASSEGAAQETQYF. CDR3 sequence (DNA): TGTGCCAGCAGCGAGGGGGCCGCCCAAGAGACCCAGTACTTC. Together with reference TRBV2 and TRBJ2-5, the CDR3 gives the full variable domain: EPEVTQTPSHQVTQMGQEVILRCVPISNHLYFYWYRQILGQKVEFLVSFYNNEISEKSEIFDDQFSVERPDGSNFTLKIRSTKLEDSAMYFCASSEGAAQETQYFGPGTRLLVL.

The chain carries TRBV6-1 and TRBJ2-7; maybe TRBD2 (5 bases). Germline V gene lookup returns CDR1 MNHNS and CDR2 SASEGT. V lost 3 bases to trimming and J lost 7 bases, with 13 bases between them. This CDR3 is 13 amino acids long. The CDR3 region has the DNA TGTGCCAGCAGTGACAGAGGGTTGGGTGAGCAGTACGTC. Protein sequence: CASSDRGLGEQYV.

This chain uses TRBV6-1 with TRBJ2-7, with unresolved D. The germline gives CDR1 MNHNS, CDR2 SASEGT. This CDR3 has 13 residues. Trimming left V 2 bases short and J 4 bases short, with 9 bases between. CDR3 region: CASSEMYGYEQYV. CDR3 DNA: TGTGCCAGCAGTGAAATGTACGGGTACGAGCAGTACGTC.

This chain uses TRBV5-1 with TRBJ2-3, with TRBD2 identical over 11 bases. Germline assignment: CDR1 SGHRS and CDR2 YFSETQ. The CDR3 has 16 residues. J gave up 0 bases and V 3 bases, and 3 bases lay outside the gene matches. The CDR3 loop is CASSSGLAASTDTQYF. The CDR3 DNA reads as TGCGCCAGCAGCTCGGGACTAGCGGCTAGCACAGATACGCAGTATTTT.

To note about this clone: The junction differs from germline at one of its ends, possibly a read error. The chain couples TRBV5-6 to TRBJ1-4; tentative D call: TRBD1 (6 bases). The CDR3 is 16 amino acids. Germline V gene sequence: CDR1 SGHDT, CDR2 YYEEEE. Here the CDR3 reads CASSPNRRDTSAKLLF. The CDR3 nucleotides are TGTGCCAGCAGCCCTAATCGCCGGGACACATCGGCCAAACTGCTTTTT.

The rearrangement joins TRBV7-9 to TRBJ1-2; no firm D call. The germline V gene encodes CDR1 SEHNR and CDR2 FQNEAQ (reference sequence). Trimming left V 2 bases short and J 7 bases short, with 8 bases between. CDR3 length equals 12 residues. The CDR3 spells CASSLKLTGYTF. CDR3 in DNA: TGTGCCAGCAGCTTAAAACTAACTGGCTACACCTTC.

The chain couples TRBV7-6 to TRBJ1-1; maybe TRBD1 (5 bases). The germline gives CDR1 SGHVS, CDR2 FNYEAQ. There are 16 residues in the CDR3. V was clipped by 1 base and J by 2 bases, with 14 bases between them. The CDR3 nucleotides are TGTGCCAGCAGCTTAGGAAGGGTCAGGGCCAACACTGAAGCTTTCTTT. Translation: CASSLGRVRANTEAFF.

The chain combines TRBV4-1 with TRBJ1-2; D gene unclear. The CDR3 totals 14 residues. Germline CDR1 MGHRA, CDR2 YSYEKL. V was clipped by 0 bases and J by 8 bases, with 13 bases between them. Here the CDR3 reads CASSQDLTGWGYTF. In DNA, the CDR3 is TGCGCCAGCAGCCAAGATCTGACCGGGTGGGGCTACACCTTC.

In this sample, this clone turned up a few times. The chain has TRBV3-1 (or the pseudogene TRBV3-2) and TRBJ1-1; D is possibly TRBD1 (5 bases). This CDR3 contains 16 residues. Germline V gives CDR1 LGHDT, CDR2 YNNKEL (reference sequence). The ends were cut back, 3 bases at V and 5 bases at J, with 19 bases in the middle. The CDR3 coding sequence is TGTGCCAGCAGCCACACCGCTCAGGGAAGTAAGACTGAAGCTTTCTTT. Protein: CASSHTAQGSKTEAFF.

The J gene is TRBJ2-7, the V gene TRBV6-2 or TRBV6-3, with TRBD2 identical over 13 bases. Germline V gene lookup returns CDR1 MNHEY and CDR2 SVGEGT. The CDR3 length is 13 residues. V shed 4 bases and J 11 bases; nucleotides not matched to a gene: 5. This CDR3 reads CASSSTSGRSKYF. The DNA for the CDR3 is TGTGCCAGCAGTTCGACTAGCGGGAGGTCCAAGTACTTC.

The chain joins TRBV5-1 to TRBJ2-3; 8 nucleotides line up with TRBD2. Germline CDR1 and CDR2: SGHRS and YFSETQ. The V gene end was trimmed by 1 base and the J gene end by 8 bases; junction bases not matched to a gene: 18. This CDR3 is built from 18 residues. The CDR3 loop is CASSLTRTSPVESGTQYF. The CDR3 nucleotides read TGCGCCAGCAGCTTGACGAGGACTAGCCCCGTGGAGAGCGGTACGCAGTATTTT. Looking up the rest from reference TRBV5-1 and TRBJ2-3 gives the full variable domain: KAGVTQTPRYLIKTRGQQVTLSCSPISGHRSVSWYQQTPGQGLQFLFEYFSETQRNKGNFPGRFSGRQFSNSRSEMNVSTLELGDSALYLCASSLTRTSPVESGTQYFGPGTRLTVL.

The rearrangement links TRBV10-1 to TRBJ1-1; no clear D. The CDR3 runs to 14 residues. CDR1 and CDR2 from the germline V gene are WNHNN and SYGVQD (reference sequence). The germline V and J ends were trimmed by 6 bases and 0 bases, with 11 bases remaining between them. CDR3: CASRGRAMNTEAFF. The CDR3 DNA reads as TGCGCCAGCAGGGGGAGGGCTATGAACACTGAAGCTTTCTTT.

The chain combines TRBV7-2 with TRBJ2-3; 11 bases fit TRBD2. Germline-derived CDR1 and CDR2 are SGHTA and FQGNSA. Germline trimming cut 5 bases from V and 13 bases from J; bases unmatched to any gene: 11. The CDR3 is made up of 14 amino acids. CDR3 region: CASSPGLAGNTKYF. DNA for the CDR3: TGTGCCAGCAGCCCCGGACTAGCGGGTAATACAAAGTATTTT.

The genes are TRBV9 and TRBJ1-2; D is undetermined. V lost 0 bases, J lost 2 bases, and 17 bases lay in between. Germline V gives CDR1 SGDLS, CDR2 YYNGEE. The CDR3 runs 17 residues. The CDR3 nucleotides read TGTGCCAGCAGCGTAGACGAGGGAATAAGTCTAAACTATGGCTACACCTTC. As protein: CASSVDEGISLNYGYTF.

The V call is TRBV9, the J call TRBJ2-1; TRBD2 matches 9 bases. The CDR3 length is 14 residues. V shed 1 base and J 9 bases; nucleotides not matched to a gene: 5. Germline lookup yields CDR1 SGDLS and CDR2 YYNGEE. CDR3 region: CASSVIAGEGEQFF. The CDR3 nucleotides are TGTGCCAGCAGCGTAATAGCGGGAGAAGGTGAGCAGTTCTTC.

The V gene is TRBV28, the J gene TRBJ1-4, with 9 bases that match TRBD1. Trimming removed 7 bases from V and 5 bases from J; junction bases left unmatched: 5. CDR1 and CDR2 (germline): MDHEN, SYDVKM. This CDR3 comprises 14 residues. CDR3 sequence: CASNDRGGNEKLFF. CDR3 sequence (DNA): TGTGCCAGCAACGACAGGGGGGGGAATGAAAAACTGTTTTTT.

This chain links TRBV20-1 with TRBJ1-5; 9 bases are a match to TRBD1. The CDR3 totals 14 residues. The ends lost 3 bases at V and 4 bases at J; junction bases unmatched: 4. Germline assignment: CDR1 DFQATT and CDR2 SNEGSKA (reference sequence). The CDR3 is CSASSGQGNQPQHF. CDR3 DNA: TGCAGTGCTAGTTCCGGACAGGGGAATCAGCCCCAGCATTTT.

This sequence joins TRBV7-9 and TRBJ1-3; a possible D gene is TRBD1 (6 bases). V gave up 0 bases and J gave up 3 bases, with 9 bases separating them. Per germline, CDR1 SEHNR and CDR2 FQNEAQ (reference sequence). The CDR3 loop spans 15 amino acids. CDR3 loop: CASSLAGRGGNTIYF. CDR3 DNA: TGTGCCAGCAGCTTAGCGGGCAGGGGTGGAAACACCATATATTTT. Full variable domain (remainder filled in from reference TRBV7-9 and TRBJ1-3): DTGVSQNPRHKITKRGQNVTFRCDPISEHNRLYWYRQTLGQGPEFLTYFQNEAQLEKSRLLSDRFSAERPKGSFSTLEIQRTEQGDSAMYLCASSLAGRGGNTIYFGEGSWLTVV.

CDR3: CASQSVPNEKLFF. The CDR3 DNA reads as TGTGCCAGCCAGTCCGTTCCTAATGAAAAACTGTTTTTT. The rearrangement links TRBV25-1 to TRBJ1-4; D is unclear. Looked up from germline, CDR1 is MGHDK and CDR2 is SYGVNS. Between the trimmed V and J ends, which lost 8 bases and 3 bases, there was a span of 10 bases. The length of the CDR3 is 13 residues.

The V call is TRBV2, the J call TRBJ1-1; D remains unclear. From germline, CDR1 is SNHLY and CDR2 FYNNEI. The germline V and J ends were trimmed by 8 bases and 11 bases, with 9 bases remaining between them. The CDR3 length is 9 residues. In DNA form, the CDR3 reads TGTGCCAGCGGAGTAAGGGCTTTCTTT. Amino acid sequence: CASGVRAFF.

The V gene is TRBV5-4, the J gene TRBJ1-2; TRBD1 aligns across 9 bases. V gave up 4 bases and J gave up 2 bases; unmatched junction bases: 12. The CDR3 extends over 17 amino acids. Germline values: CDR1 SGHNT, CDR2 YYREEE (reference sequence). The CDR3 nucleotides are TGTGCCAGCAGCCCTGTCCGACAGGGGGGGCAGAACTATGGCTACACCTTC. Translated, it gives CASSPVRQGGQNYGYTF.

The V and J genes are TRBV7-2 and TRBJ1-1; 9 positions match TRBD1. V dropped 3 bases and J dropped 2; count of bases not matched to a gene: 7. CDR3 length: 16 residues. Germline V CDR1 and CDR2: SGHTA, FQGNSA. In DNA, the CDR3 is TGTGCCAGCAGCTTGGCCGGGACAGGGACTAACACTGAAGCTTTCTTT. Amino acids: CASSLAGTGTNTEAFF.

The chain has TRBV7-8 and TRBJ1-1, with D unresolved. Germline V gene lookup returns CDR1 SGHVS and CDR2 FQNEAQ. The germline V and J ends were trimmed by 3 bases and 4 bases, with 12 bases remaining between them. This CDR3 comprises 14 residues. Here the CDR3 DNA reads TGTGCCAGCAGCTTGCGCGGGAAAGGCACTGAAGCTTTCTTT. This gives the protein CASSLRGKGTEAFF.

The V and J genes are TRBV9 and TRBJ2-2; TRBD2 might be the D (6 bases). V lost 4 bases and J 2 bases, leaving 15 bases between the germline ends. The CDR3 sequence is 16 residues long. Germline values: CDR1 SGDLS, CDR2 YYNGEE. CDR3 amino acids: CASSPGSSFNTGELFF. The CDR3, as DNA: TGTGCCAGCAGCCCCGGGAGTTCATTCAACACCGGGGAGCTGTTTTTT.